Listed here is a single T cell receptor (beta chain). Its matching antigen is unknown. This sample was included in a study of T cell repertoires in cytomegalovirus infection. Study-level background: Recently identified HLA-C-restricted and well-studied HLA-B-restricted CMV epitopes were used.

Study-wide results and limits: The ex vivo response showed dominance by HLA-C-restricted CMV-specific TCR beta clonotypes.

TCRdb re-called the reads with MiXCR, one entry per CDR3 protein. The table includes some 320,000 distinct CDR3 sequences, around 29% detected once. The receptor's source is a human donor in good health (CMV status not recorded). Some clones in this sample may be carry-over from other donors' samples. Material: cultured PBMCs, obtained from culture after CMV antigen stimulation.

This chain's CDR3 is CASTPGLAGGGYNEQFF. The CDR3 DNA reads TGCGCCAGCACCCCGGGACTAGCGGGAGGAGGCTACAATGAGCAGTTCTTC. V gene TRBV5-1 combines with J gene TRBJ2-1; 15 positions agree with TRBD2. V lost 6 bases and J lost 3; bases outside the gene matches: 7. Germline assignment: CDR1 SGHRS and CDR2 YFSETQ. The CDR3 runs to 17 residues.